The 21 T cell receptor beta chains reported below all come from one sample, sequenced in a study of response to subunit inactivated influenza vaccine. One entry per CDR3 protein results from TCRdb running MiXCR on the RT-PCR reads. The data show about 240,000 distinct CDR3 sequences, 10% to 15% seen once. Source: non-naive T cells sorted from PBMCs, taken 14 to 15 days before vaccination. These receptor sequences come from a man in his fifties or sixties who received an inactivated influenza vaccine.

Ten or more counts support this clonotype. This chain connects TRBV2 to TRBJ1-1; D not resolved. Germline-derived CDR1 and CDR2 are SNHLY and FYNNEI. Trimming stripped 6 bases from V and 6 bases from J, with 14 bases between. The CDR3 runs to 13 residues. The CDR3 DNA follows: TGTGCCAGCAGAGCCGACATTATCTCTGAAGCTTTCTTT. Its translation: CASRADIISEAFF.

This sequence joins TRBV30 and TRBJ1-2; D gene ambiguous. Per germline, CDR1 GTSNPN and CDR2 SVGIG (reference sequence). V gave up 2 bases and J gave up 8 bases, with 12 bases separating them. This CDR3 contains 12 residues. In DNA, the CDR3 is TGTGCCTGGAGTTTGAGGGTTGGCGGCTACACCTTC. It specifies CAWSLRVGGYTF. The variable domain in full, completed from reference TRBV30 and TRBJ1-2, reads SQTIHQWPATLVQPVGSPLSLECTVEGTSNPNLYWYRQAAGRGLQLLFYSVGIGQISSEVPQNLSASRPQDRQFILSSKKLLLSDSGFYLCAWSLRVGGYTFGSGTRLTVV.

The CDR3 coding sequence is TGTGCCAGCAGTTTATCTCGCCAGGGGTTAGTTCCCCTCCACTTT. It translates to CASSLSRQGLVPLHF. The rearrangement joins TRBV27 to TRBJ1-6; TRBD1 might be the D (6 bases). Trimming took off 0 bases at V and 13 bases at J, with 16 bases between the two ends. Germline V CDR1 and CDR2: MNHEY, SMNVEV (reference sequence). The CDR3 runs to 15 residues.

The sample holds a few counts of this clonotype. The J gene is TRBJ2-7, the V gene TRBV20-1, with 7 bases fitting TRBD2. Germline V gene lookup returns CDR1 DFQATT and CDR2 SNEGSKA (reference sequence). The CDR3 runs 13 residues. Germline trimming cut 0 bases from V and 5 bases from J; bases unmatched to any gene: 4. CDR3 sequence: CSAREGGENEQYF. Here the CDR3 DNA reads TGCAGTGCTAGAGAGGGGGGGGAGAACGAGCAGTACTTC.

V and J are TRBV7-2 and TRBJ2-3, with 8 positions matching TRBD1. V lost 1 base to trimming and J lost 0 bases; unmatched junction nucleotides: 3. Germline V gene lookup returns CDR1 SGHTA and CDR2 FQGNSA. This CDR3 is 16 amino acids long. In DNA, the CDR3 is TGTGCCAGCAGCTTAGACAGGGGGTCTAGCACAGATACGCAGTATTTT. Its protein is CASSLDRGSSTDTQYF.

This clonotype occurred a few times. The chain is built from TRBV9 and TRBJ1-2; D is ambiguous. Between the trimmed V and J ends, which lost 4 bases and 2 bases, there was a span of 12 bases. The CDR3 is made up of 14 amino acids. The germline gives CDR1 SGDLS, CDR2 YYNGEE. The CDR3 is CASSPLVGNYGYTF. CDR3 coding DNA: TGTGCCAGCAGCCCCTTAGTCGGGAACTATGGCTACACCTTC.

J is TRBJ2-1 and V is TRBV20-1; D is uncertain. CDR1 is DFQATT, CDR2 SNEGSKA, per germline (reference sequence). The germline V and J ends were trimmed by 7 bases and 2 bases, with 12 bases remaining between them. The CDR3 extends over 13 amino acids. CDR3 DNA sequence: TGCAGTGTAACTACTCCTACCTACAATGAGCAGTTCTTC. Translated: CSVTTPTYNEQFF.

A few counts support this clonotype. The chain carries TRBV11-2 and TRBJ2-1; 12 nucleotides match TRBD2. V was pared by 4 bases and J by 4 bases, with 11 bases of the junction left unmatched. The length of the CDR3 is 18 residues. From germline, CDR1 is SGHAT and CDR2 FQNNGV. CDR3 nucleotides: TGTGCCAGCAGCTCACTCCCCGGGACTAGCGGGCATTACAATGAGCAGTTCTTC. Amino acids: CASSSLPGTSGHYNEQFF.

This clonotype has more than one count but fewer than ten. The chain employs TRBV9 and TRBJ2-7; possible D gene TRBD1, 5 bases. CDR3 size: 14 residues. Germline V gene sequence: CDR1 SGDLS, CDR2 YYNGEE. The V gene lost 3 bases and the J gene lost 1 base, with 11 bases spanning the gap. The CDR3, as DNA: TGTGCCAGCAGCGCGGACCAGGGTTCCTACGAGCAGTACTTC. Translating it yields CASSADQGSYEQYF.

This clonotype has only a few counts. This sequence joins TRBV15 and TRBJ2-5, with D tentatively TRBD1 or TRBD2 (5 bases each). Trimming stripped 3 bases from V and 0 bases from J, with 8 bases between. Per the germline V gene, CDR1 is LNHNV and CDR2 is YYDKDF (reference sequence). The CDR3 contains 14 residues. The chain's CDR3 is CATSRGPNQETQYF. The DNA for the CDR3 is TGTGCCACCAGCAGGGGACCGAACCAAGAGACCCAGTACTTC. Based on the CDR3 plus reference TRBV15 and TRBJ2-5, the full variable domain is DAMVIQNPRYQVTQFGKPVTLSCSQTLNHNVMYWYQQKSSQAPKLLFHYYDKDFNNEADTPDNFQSRRPNTSFCFLDIRSPGLGDTAMYLCATSRGPNQETQYFGPGTRLLVL.

J is TRBJ2-1 and V is TRBV11-2; D is ambiguous. Trimming took off 4 bases at V and 5 bases at J, with 15 bases between the two ends. CDR1 is SGHAT, CDR2 FQNNGV, per germline. This CDR3 contains 15 residues. In nucleotides, the CDR3 is TGTGCCAGCAGCTACGTTTGGGGTTCGGACAATGAGCAGTTCTTC. It codes for CASSYVWGSDNEQFF.

The chain combines TRBV5-5 with TRBJ2-7, with TRBD2 as a possible D gene (7 bases). CDR1 SGHKS and CDR2 YYEKEE come from the germline V gene (reference sequence). Trimming removed 2 bases from V and 6 bases from J, with 18 bases in between. The CDR3 has 15 residues. DNA of the CDR3: TGTGCCAGCAGCTTAGAGGGGGGGGGCCGGAGCGAGCAGTACTTC. Residues: CASSLEGGGRSEQYF.

This clonotype was recorded many times. This sequence joins TRBV5-8 and TRBJ2-1; 7 bases align to TRBD2. The trim removed 0 bases at V and 3 bases at J, leaving 0 bases unmatched. The CDR3 totals 14 residues. Germline V lookup: CDR1 SGHTS, CDR2 YDEGEE. CDR3 loop: CASSLASGYNEQFF. The CDR3 DNA reads TGTGCCAGCAGCTTGGCTAGCGGCTACAATGAGCAGTTCTTC.

This clonotype has more than one count but fewer than ten. The V gene is TRBV12-3 or TRBV12-4, the J gene TRBJ2-2; D may be TRBD2 (6 bases). V lost 6 bases to trimming and J lost 2 bases, with 16 bases between them. This CDR3 contains 16 residues. Here the CDR3 DNA reads TGTGCCAGCAGGCTTTACGGGAGAGGAAACACCGGGGAGCTGTTTTTT. Its translation: CASRLYGRGNTGELFF.

This clonotype has a count of ten or more. The V call is TRBV5-1, the J call TRBJ1-1, with 9 nucleotides matching TRBD1. Germline V CDR1 and CDR2: SGHRS, YFSETQ. The junction had 8 bases not matched to a gene; V was cut back by 0 bases and J by 11 bases. The CDR3 has 14 amino acids. The CDR3 reads CASSLEGTGRGAFF. DNA of the CDR3: TGCGCCAGCAGCTTGGAGGGGACAGGGAGAGGTGCTTTCTTT. Based on the CDR3 plus reference TRBV5-1 and TRBJ1-1, the full variable domain is KAGVTQTPRYLIKTRGQQVTLSCSPISGHRSVSWYQQTPGQGLQFLFEYFSETQRNKGNFPGRFSGRQFSNSRSEMNVSTLELGDSALYLCASSLEGTGRGAFFGQGTRLTVV.

The V gene is TRBV29-1, the J gene TRBJ2-5; the match to TRBD2 covers 7 bases. Per germline, CDR1 SQVTM and CDR2 ANQGSEA. The V segment lost 8 bases and the J segment 0 bases; nucleotides outside the gene matches: 12. CDR3 length equals 15 residues. In DNA, the CDR3 is TGCAGCACCCGGGGGAGAGCGGGACACCAAGAGACCCAGTACTTC. Translated: CSTRGRAGHQETQYF.

This clonotype was picked up a small number of times. This chain joins TRBV5-5 and TRBJ2-1; the D is unclear. V was clipped by 4 bases and J by 7 bases, with 18 bases between them. Germline-derived CDR1 and CDR2 are SGHKS and YYEKEE (reference sequence). This CDR3 is 15 amino acids long. This chain's CDR3 is CASSLPGSRSNEQFF. Here the CDR3 DNA reads TGTGCCAGCAGCCTTCCGGGTAGCAGGTCTAATGAGCAGTTCTTC.

V gene TRBV27 combines with J gene TRBJ1-6, with no clear D. With 2 bases removed from V and 11 bases from J, the gap between germline ends came to 10 bases. The CDR3 has 13 residues. CDR1 and CDR2 (germline): MNHEY, SMNVEV (reference sequence). The CDR3 DNA reads TGTGCCAGCAGTTTAAGGTTGGGTGCACCCCTCCACTTT. Its translation is CASSLRLGAPLHF.

This clonotype was detected a few times. V is TRBV20-1 and J is TRBJ2-7; the match to TRBD1 covers 8 bases. Germline CDR1 DFQATT, CDR2 SNEGSKA (reference sequence). The CDR3 is 14 amino acids. Losses at the gene ends were 2 bases for V and 5 bases for J; bases not matched to a gene: 8. CDR3 bases: TGCAGTGCTAGACGGACAGGGAGCAACAACGAGCAGTACTTC. Amino acids: CSARRTGSNNEQYF.

This clonotype showed up just a few times. The chain uses TRBV5-1 and TRBJ1-2; maybe TRBD1 (5 bases). V lost 5 bases and J lost 2, with 13 bases in between. The germline V gene encodes CDR1 SGHRS and CDR2 YFSETQ. This CDR3 spans 14 amino acids. Here the CDR3 reads CASRAGTGNYGYTF. The CDR3 bases are TGCGCCAGCAGAGCCGGGACGGGAAACTATGGCTACACCTTC.

This clonotype was seen repeatedly, ten times or more. The rearrangement joins TRBV29-1 to TRBJ1-3; D not resolved. V dropped 7 bases and J dropped 0 bases, with 10 bases sitting between them. The V gene's germline CDR1 is SQVTM and CDR2 ANQGSEA. The CDR3 is made up of 13 amino acids. CDR3 nucleotide sequence: TGCAGCGGGACCGCTCACTCTGGAAACACCATATATTTT. Protein product: CSGTAHSGNTIYF.